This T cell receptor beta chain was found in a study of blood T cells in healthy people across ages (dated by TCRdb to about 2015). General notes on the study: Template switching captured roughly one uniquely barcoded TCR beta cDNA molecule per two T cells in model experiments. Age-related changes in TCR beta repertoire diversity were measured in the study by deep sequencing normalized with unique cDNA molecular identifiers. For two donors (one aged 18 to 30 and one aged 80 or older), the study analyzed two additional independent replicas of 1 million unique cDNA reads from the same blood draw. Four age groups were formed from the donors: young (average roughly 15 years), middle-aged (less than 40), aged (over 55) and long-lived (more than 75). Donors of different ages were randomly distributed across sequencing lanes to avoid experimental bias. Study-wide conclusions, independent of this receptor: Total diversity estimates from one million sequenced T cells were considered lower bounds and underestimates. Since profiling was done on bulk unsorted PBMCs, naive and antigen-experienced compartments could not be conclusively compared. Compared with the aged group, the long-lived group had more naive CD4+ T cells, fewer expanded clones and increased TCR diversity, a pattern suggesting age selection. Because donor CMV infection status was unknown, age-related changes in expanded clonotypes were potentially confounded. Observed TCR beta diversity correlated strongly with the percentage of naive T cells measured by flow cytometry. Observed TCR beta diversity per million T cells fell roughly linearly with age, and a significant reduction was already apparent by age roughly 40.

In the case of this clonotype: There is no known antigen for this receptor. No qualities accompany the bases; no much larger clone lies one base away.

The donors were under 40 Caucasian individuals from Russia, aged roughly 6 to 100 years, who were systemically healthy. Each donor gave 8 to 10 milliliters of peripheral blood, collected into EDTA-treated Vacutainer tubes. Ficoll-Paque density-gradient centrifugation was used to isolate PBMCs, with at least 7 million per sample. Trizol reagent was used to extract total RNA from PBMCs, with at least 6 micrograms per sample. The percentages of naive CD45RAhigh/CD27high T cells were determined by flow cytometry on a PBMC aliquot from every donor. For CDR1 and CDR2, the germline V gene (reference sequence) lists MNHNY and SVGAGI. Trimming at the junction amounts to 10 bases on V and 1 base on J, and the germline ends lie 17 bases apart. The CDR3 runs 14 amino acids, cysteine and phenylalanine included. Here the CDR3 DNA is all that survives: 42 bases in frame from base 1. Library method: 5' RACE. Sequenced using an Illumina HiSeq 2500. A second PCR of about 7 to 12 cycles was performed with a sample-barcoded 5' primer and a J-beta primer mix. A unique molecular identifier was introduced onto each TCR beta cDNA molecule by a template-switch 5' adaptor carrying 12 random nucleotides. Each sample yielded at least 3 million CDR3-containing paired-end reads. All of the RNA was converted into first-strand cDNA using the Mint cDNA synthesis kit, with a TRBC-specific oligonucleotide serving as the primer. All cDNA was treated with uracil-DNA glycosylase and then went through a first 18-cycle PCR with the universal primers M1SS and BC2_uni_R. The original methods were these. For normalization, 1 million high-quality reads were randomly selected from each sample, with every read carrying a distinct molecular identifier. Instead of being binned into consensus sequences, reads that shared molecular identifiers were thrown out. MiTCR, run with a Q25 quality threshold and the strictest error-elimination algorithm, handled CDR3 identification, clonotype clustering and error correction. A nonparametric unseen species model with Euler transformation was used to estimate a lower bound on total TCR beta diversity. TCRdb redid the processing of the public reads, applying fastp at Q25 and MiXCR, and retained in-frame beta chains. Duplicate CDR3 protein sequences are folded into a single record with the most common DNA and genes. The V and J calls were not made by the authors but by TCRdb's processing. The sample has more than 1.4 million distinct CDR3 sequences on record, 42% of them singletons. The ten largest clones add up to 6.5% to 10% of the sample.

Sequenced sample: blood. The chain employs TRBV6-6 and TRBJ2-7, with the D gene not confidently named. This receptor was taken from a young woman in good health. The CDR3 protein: CATHDSGPSYEQYF. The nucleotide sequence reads TGTGCCACCCACGATTCCGGGCCATCCTACGAGCAGTACTTC.